These 32 T cell receptor beta chains were sequenced from one sample in a study of OX40 agonist ivuxolimab in advanced cancers. This table comes from immunoSEQ multiplex PCR, and its TCRdb copy is limited to in-frame clones, with some not included. The sample lists about 35,000 clones, over 60% seen once, with under 20% in the top ten. The sample here was CD4+ or CD8+ T cells sorted from blood, taken in a trial of the OX40 agonist ivuxolimab. These receptor sequences come from an adult with an advanced solid tumor such as melanoma, head and neck, liver or kidney cancer.

This sequence joins TRBV14 and TRBJ2-7; no definite D call. Trimming took 2 bases from V and 6 from J, leaving 5 bases between them. Germline V gene data show CDR1 as SGHDN and CDR2 as FVKESK. CDR3 length: 11 amino acids. The CDR3: CASSQRLEQYF. The CDR3 coding sequence is TGTGCCAGCAGCCAACGTCTCGAGCAGTACTTC.

The chain carries TRBV5-4 and TRBJ1-2; TRBD1 aligns across 7 bases. Germline CDR1 is SGHNT and CDR2 is YYREEE (reference sequence). After removal of 0 bases from V and 8 bases from J, the junction contained 10 bases not matched to a gene. The CDR3 spans 15 residues. The CDR3 sequence: CASSLADRAFEGYTF. CDR3 DNA: TGTGCCAGCAGCTTGGCAGACAGGGCTTTTGAGGGCTACACCTTC. The variable domain in full, completed from reference TRBV5-4 and TRBJ1-2, reads ETGVTQSPTHLIKTRGQQVTLRCSSQSGHNTVSWYQQALGQGPQFIFQYYREEENGRGNFPPRFSGLQFPNYSSELNVNALELDDSALYLCASSLADRAFEGYTFGSGTRLTVV.

This clone showed up just a few times. The rearrangement links TRBV29-1 to TRBJ1-1; no clear D. CDR3 length equals 11 residues. Trimming shortened V by 5 bases and J by 6 bases, and 10 bases separated the two germline ends. Per germline, CDR1 SQVTM and CDR2 ANQGSEA. The CDR3 sequence: CSVQDVSEAFF. The CDR3 nucleotides read TGCAGCGTTCAGGACGTCTCTGAAGCTTTCTTT.

V gene TRBV4-1 combines with J gene TRBJ1-1, with D possibly being TRBD1 (5 bases). Trimming removed 1 base at V and 6 bases at J, with 18 bases between. This CDR3 has 16 amino acids. Germline values: CDR1 MGHRA, CDR2 YSYEKL. DNA for the CDR3: TGCGCCAGCAGCCAAGTGGACCTGACAGTTTTCGCTGAAGCTTTCTTT. Translation: CASSQVDLTVFAEAFF.

This sequence joins TRBV2 and TRBJ1-3; TRBD1 aligns across 7 bases. J was trimmed by 0 bases and V by 5 bases; bases with no gene match: 7. CDR3 length: 16 residues. In germline, CDR1 is SNHLY, CDR2 FYNNEI. The CDR3 sequence is CASSFGQASSGNTIYF. The CDR3 DNA sequence: TGTGCCAGCAGTTTTGGACAGGCGAGCTCTGGAAACACCATATATTTT.

The DNA of the CDR3 is TGTGCCAGCAGCGGAAACAGGGCCAACACCGGGGAGCTGTTTTTT. It encodes CASSGNRANTGELFF. The gene calls are TRBV9 and TRBJ2-2; the D gene is possibly TRBD1 (6 bases). V was shortened by 3 bases and J by 2 bases, with 11 bases between the two germline ends. The CDR3 is made up of 15 amino acids. The germline V gene encodes CDR1 SGDLS and CDR2 YYNGEE.

The chain is built from TRBV28 and TRBJ1-2; no firm D call. The CDR3 contains 15 residues. The germline V and J ends were trimmed by 3 bases and 4 bases, with 15 bases remaining between them. Germline CDR1 is MDHEN and CDR2 is SYDVKM. In DNA form, the CDR3 reads TGTGCCAGCAGTTTGGTCCAGACGTCGCTCTATGGCTACACCTTC. Translating it yields CASSLVQTSLYGYTF.

Concerning this clone: The sample carries other DNA sequences with the same CDR3. The chain employs TRBV29-1 and TRBJ1-5; the D is unclear. Deletions cut 6 bases from V and 0 bases from J, with 9 bases between. Germline V CDR1 and CDR2: SQVTM, ANQGSEA. This CDR3 spans 13 amino acids. The CDR3 spells CSVEEYSNQPQHF. CDR3 nucleotide sequence: TGCAGCGTCGAGGAGTATAGCAATCAGCCCCAGCATTTT.

CDR3 nucleotide sequence: TGTGCCTGGAAACGAAAGGACGGCTACGAGCAGTACTTC. It is translated as CAWKRKDGYEQYF. The chain uses TRBV30 and TRBJ2-7; D ambiguous. The CDR3 totals 13 residues. With 4 bases removed from V and 3 bases from J, the gap between germline ends came to 13 bases. From germline, CDR1 is GTSNPN and CDR2 SVGIG (reference sequence).

This clone was found a few times. This chain links TRBV21-1 with TRBJ2-3; the listed D gene, TRBD1, was not tested against the DNA. TRBV21-1 is assigned pseudogene status. CDR3 length equals 13 residues. The CDR3 DNA sequence: TGTGCCAGCACCGGGACAGCCGGGGATACGCAGTATTTT. It yields the protein CASTGTAGDTQYF.

Only a few counts were recorded for this clone. The gene calls are TRBV27 and TRBJ2-7; 9 bases are shared with TRBD1. After removal of 8 bases from V and 3 bases from J, the junction contained 5 bases not matched to a gene. The CDR3 sequence is 13 residues long. CDR1 MNHEY and CDR2 SMNVEV come from the germline V gene (reference sequence). The CDR3: CASGETGGYEQYF. For the CDR3, the DNA is TGTGCCAGCGGCGAGACAGGGGGCTACGAGCAGTACTTC.

The rearrangement links TRBV4-1 to TRBJ2-1; TRBD2 matches at 13 bases. This CDR3 is 17 amino acids long. V lost 6 bases to trimming and J lost 7 bases; unmatched junction nucleotides: 12. The germline CDR1 and CDR2 sequences are MGHRA and YSYEKL. The CDR3 here is CASRVGLAGDLRNEQFF. Here the CDR3 DNA reads TGCGCCAGCAGGGTCGGACTAGCGGGGGACTTGAGGAATGAGCAGTTCTTC.

This clone has only one observation. V gene TRBV2 combines with J gene TRBJ2-7; D is ambiguous. CDR1 SNHLY and CDR2 FYNNEI come from the germline V gene. This CDR3 region has 14 residues. V gave up 6 bases and J gave up 2 bases, with 14 bases separating them. The CDR3 sequence is CASSTDLGTYEQYV. The DNA for the CDR3 is TGTGCCAGCAGCACCGACTTGGGCACCTACGAGCAGTACGTC.

This clone appeared a single time. This chain links TRBV11-3 with TRBJ2-3, with TRBD1 matching 9 bases. V lost 3 bases to trimming and J lost 4 bases; unmatched junction nucleotides: 5. The germline gives CDR1 SGHNT, CDR2 YENEEA. This CDR3 is 15 amino acids long. The CDR3 protein is CASSLGTGPPDTQYF. The CDR3 bases are TGTGCCAGCAGCTTGGGGACAGGGCCCCCAGATACGCAGTATTTT.

This sequence joins TRBV2 and TRBJ2-6, with a tentative D call TRBD1 (6 bases). CDR1 SNHLY and CDR2 FYNNEI come from the germline V gene. The CDR3 is 15 residues long. Trimming shortened V by 6 bases and J by 0 bases, and 9 bases separated the two germline ends. CDR3 loop: CASRTGLSGANVLTF. CDR3 DNA sequence: TGTGCCAGCAGGACAGGCCTCTCTGGGGCCAACGTCCTGACTTTC.

The chain recombines TRBV7-3 with TRBJ1-2; 7 nucleotides agree with TRBD1. CDR1 SGHTA and CDR2 FQGTGA come from the germline V gene. V shed 4 bases and J 7 bases; nucleotides not matched to a gene: 6. There are 13 residues in the CDR3. CDR3 in amino acids: CASSSTGLAGYTF. The CDR3 region has the DNA TGTGCCAGCAGCTCGACAGGGTTGGCTGGCTACACCTTC.

CDR3 residues: CASSLDSHEQFF. The CDR3 nucleotides read TGTGCCAGCAGCTTAGATTCCCATGAGCAGTTCTTC. The genes are TRBV7-9 and TRBJ2-1; D is uncertain. The ends were cut back, 1 base at V and 8 bases at J, with 6 bases in the middle. Germline-derived CDR1 and CDR2 are SEHNR and FQNEAQ (reference sequence). This CDR3 spans 12 amino acids.

The rearrangement links TRBV18 to TRBJ1-2, with D perhaps matching TRBD1 (5 bases). Trimming took off 2 bases at V and 0 bases at J, with 13 bases between the two ends. CDR1 and CDR2 (germline): KGHSH, LQKENI. CDR3 size: 16 residues. DNA for the CDR3: TGTGCCAGCTCACCAACGGGGGTTCCTTCTAACTATGGCTACACCTTC. Its protein product is CASSPTGVPSNYGYTF.

This sequence joins TRBV7-9 and TRBJ1-1; D gene uncertain. Trimming cost V 3 bases and J 0 bases, with 8 bases left between them. Germline lookup yields CDR1 SEHNR and CDR2 FQNEAQ (reference sequence). The CDR3 sequence is 14 residues long. This chain's CDR3 is CASSFFGVNTEAFF. The CDR3 nucleotides read TGTGCCAGCAGCTTTTTTGGAGTGAACACTGAAGCTTTCTTT.

This clone was counted only a few times. V usage is TRBV11-2 and J usage is TRBJ2-3; D remains ambiguous. CDR1 is SGHAT and CDR2 is FQNNGV in the germline V gene. Trimming cost V 5 bases and J 0 bases, with 9 bases left between them. This CDR3 spans 14 amino acids. CDR3 amino acids: CASSKMGSTDTQYF. The CDR3 bases are TGTGCCAGCAGCAAAATGGGGAGCACAGATACGCAGTATTTT.

The chain links TRBV7-2 to TRBJ1-1; D is unresolved. Germline assignment: CDR1 SGHTA and CDR2 FQGNSA. Between the trimmed V and J ends, which lost 5 bases and 3 bases, there was a span of 10 bases. The CDR3 loop spans 13 amino acids. The CDR3 DNA reads TGTGCCAGCAGCCCATCATATTACACTGAAGCTTTCTTT. Translated: CASSPSYYTEAFF.

The chain links TRBV11-2 to TRBJ1-4; possibly TRBD1 for D (5 bases). Germline V lookup: CDR1 SGHAT, CDR2 FQNNGV. The CDR3 is made up of 13 amino acids. V lost 8 bases and J lost 4, with 11 bases in between. The CDR3 nucleotides read TGTGCCAGCGACAGTCCTAATAATGAAAAACTGTTTTTT. Its protein is CASDSPNNEKLFF. The whole variable domain, filled in from reference TRBV11-2 and TRBJ1-4, reads EAGVAQSPRYKIIEKRQSVAFWCNPISGHATLYWYQQILGQGPKLLIQFQNNGVVDDSQLPKDRFSAERLKGVDSTLKIQPAKLEDSAVYLCASDSPNNEKLFFGSGTQLSVL.

The chain employs TRBV11-2 and TRBJ1-2; 8 bases agree with TRBD1. Per germline, CDR1 SGHAT and CDR2 FQNNGV. CDR3 size: 15 residues. V lost 6 bases to trimming and J lost 1 base; unmatched junction nucleotides: 7. The CDR3 bases are TGTGCCAGCAGTCGTCCGGGACAGGTTAACTATGGCTACACCTTC. It codes for CASSRPGQVNYGYTF.

The chain links TRBV19 to TRBJ1-1; TRBD1 might be the D (5 bases). V shed 3 bases and J shed 6 bases, with 20 bases lying between them. The V gene's germline CDR1 is LNHDA and CDR2 SQIVND (reference sequence). The CDR3 has 16 residues. The CDR3 sequence is CASSIRDVSVGAEAFF. CDR3 bases: TGTGCCAGTAGTATTCGGGACGTTTCCGTCGGGGCTGAAGCTTTCTTT.

This chain connects TRBV30 to TRBJ1-5; 8 bases agree with TRBD1. The germline CDR1 and CDR2 sequences are GTSNPN and SVGIG (reference sequence). V lost 0 bases to trimming and J lost 6 bases; unmatched junction nucleotides: 10. The CDR3 length is 16 residues. CDR3 protein: CAWSVRGQGAFQPQHF. The CDR3 bases are TGTGCCTGGAGTGTACGGGGGCAGGGGGCTTTTCAGCCCCAGCATTTT.

The rearrangement uses TRBV25-1 and TRBJ1-1; no clear D. The V gene lost 2 bases and the J gene lost 4 bases, with 8 bases spanning the gap. The CDR3 length is 13 residues. Germline V gene lookup returns CDR1 MGHDK and CDR2 SYGVNS. CDR3 bases: TGTGCCAGCAGTGAACAGTGGGGCACTGAAGCTTTCTTT. Amino acids: CASSEQWGTEAFF.

The CDR3: CASSVATHEQYF. CDR3 DNA: TGTGCCAGCAGCGTAGCTACCCACGAGCAGTACTTC. V gene TRBV9 combines with J gene TRBJ2-7; D call uncertain. Germline CDR1 and CDR2: SGDLS and YYNGEE. The V gene lost 0 bases and the J gene lost 5 bases, with 6 bases spanning the gap. The length of the CDR3 is 12 residues.

The chain recombines TRBV2 with TRBJ2-2; TRBD1 agrees at 7 bases. V lost 6 bases and J lost 0; bases outside the gene matches: 4. This CDR3 has 15 amino acids. Germline CDR1 and CDR2: SNHLY and FYNNEI. The CDR3 DNA reads TGTGCCAGCAGGAGACAGGGAACGAACACCGGGGAGCTGTTTTTT. As protein: CASRRQGTNTGELFF.

This chain connects TRBV6-5 to TRBJ2-3, with a possible D match to TRBD2 (5 bases). Trimming shortened V by 6 bases and J by 4 bases, and 5 bases separated the two germline ends. The CDR3 consists of 11 residues. Germline V gene lookup returns CDR1 MNHEY and CDR2 SVGAGI. CDR3: CASRRADTQYF. In DNA form, the CDR3 reads TGTGCCAGCAGGCGGGCAGATACGCAGTATTTT.

The chain links TRBV21-1 to TRBJ2-3; the table's TRBD1 call for D was not verified on the DNA. TRBV21-1 is given as a pseudogene. This CDR3 comprises 16 residues. In DNA, the CDR3 is TGTGCCAGCAGCAAAGGAAACAGGGGAAGGGCAGATACGCAGTATTTT. Translated, it gives CASSKGNRGRADTQYF.

This chain connects TRBV19 to TRBJ1-1; D gene ambiguous. V gave up 10 bases and J gave up 3 bases, with 21 bases separating them. CDR3 length: 15 amino acids. Germline V gene data show CDR1 as LNHDA and CDR2 as SQIVND (reference sequence). The CDR3 reads CATALLGPYYTEAFF. CDR3 in DNA: TGTGCCACTGCCTTGCTAGGGCCGTATTACACTGAAGCTTTCTTT.

This chain links TRBV29-1 with TRBJ1-1; perhaps TRBD1 as D (5 bases). The V gene's germline CDR1 is SQVTM and CDR2 ANQGSEA. CDR3 length equals 14 residues. V lost 7 bases, J lost 1 base, and 16 bases lay in between. As DNA, the CDR3 is TGCAGCGGGGTTCCGGGGGTTCAGAACACTGAAGCTTTCTTT. Encoded protein: CSGVPGVQNTEAFF.